Listed below are T cell receptor beta chains from one sample, sequenced in a study of T cells expressing NK-cell markers. TCRdb reprocessed the 5' RACE reads, keeping one entry per CDR3 protein, no DNA. The sample holds fewer than 300,000 distinct CDR3 sequences. The sequenced sample was blood T cells: a sorted CD56 or NKG2C T cell subset, CD4+ or CD8+ T cells, or bulk PBMC T cells (not recorded which). The receptor source for this set is a woman aged 18 to 75 in good health. CDR3s include the opening cysteine and the closing phenylalanine or tryptophan.

>TRBJ1-4|TRBV11-2
CASSSQQGRNEKLFF
>TRBJ2-5|TRBV15
CATSRDRATSGQETQYF
>TRBJ1-2|TRBV20-1
CSAREGALSGDGYTF
>TRBJ1-2|TRBV28
CASSFAGATYGYTF
>TRBJ1-1|TRBV7-2
CASSFGDRTNTEAFF
>TRBJ2-1|TRBV5-1
CASSSSGSYNEQFF
>TRBJ2-1|TRBV12-3/TRBV12-4
CASRAGENEQFF
>TRBJ2-4|TRBV28
CASSLQVKNIQYF
>TRBJ2-1|TRBV7-2
CASSLRLLGHGEQFF
>TRBJ1-1|TRBV7-2
CASSLNRVGTEAFF
>TRBJ1-5|TRBV6-2/TRBV6-3
CASSYVGGSNQPQHF
>TRBJ2-5|TRBV11-2
CASSLAWGSGETQYF
>TRBJ1-5|TRBV12-3/TRBV12-4
CASTVTGGDQPQHF
>TRBJ2-3|TRBV15
CATRNKRRTDTQYF
>TRBJ2-2|TRBV7-2
CASSLVRTAYTGELFF
>TRBJ2-4|TRBV25-1
CASSEFGNIQYF
>TRBJ2-1|TRBV6-2/TRBV6-3
CASSYPLFSGSYNEQFF
>TRBJ1-6|TRBV5-1
CASSLDEGSPLHF
>TRBJ2-5|TRBV18
CASSPTERETQYF
>TRBJ2-1|TRBV5-1
CASSEQGQGFGNEQFF
>TRBJ1-4|TRBV12-3/TRBV12-4
CANGRDDEKLFF
>TRBJ1-1|TRBV5-5
CASTIAGGNTEAFF
>TRBJ2-1|TRBV12-3/TRBV12-4
CASSPTQVGNEQFF
>TRBJ1-2|TRBV7-9
CASSPGQGLGGYTF
>TRBJ1-5|TRBV29-1
CSVVGRNQPQHF
>TRBJ2-2|TRBV7-3
CASSPGVTGELFF
>TRBJ2-7|TRBV20-1
CSASLAGAFGEQYF
>TRBJ1-6|TRBV4-3
CASSQERTNSPLHF
>TRBJ2-5|TRBV5-1
CASSFSEGETQYF
>TRBJ2-2|TRBV5-4
CASSPGTGRNTGELFF
>TRBJ1-6|TRBV7-9
CASSLGGFGSNSPLHF
>TRBJ1-4|TRBV18
CASSPGQRNEKLFF
>TRBJ2-2|TRBV5-1
CASSLDTGSGELFF
>TRBJ2-7|TRBV5-1
CASSLAWGAEQYF
>TRBJ2-7|TRBV20-1
CSACRGDCYEQYF
>TRBJ2-5|TRBV4-3
CASSLRGDMKETQYF
>TRBJ1-1|TRBV7-2
CASSITNTEAFF
>TRBJ2-7|TRBV7-8
CASSLVSGRSSYEQYF
>TRBJ2-1|TRBV10-3
CAISANRARRGEQFF
>TRBJ2-5|TRBV6-2/TRBV6-3
CASIRGGAYQETQYF
>TRBJ2-3|TRBV10-3
CAISDSSLAGGTDTQYF
>TRBJ2-2|TRBV12-3/TRBV12-4
CASSLILGGGELFF
>TRBJ1-1|TRBV2
CASSGPKGVGGTEAFF
>TRBJ2-3|TRBV7-9
CASSTRDRGREDTQYF
>TRBJ2-3|TRBV7-2
CASSPTSGGSDTQYF
>TRBJ2-5|TRBV12-3/TRBV12-4
CASRNTGLGTQYF
>TRBJ2-6|TRBV7-2
CASSSSGANVLTF
>TRBJ1-4|TRBV6-1
CASSRGGALGEKLFF
>TRBJ2-5|TRBV7-9
CASSFDFSETQYF
>TRBJ1-3|TRBV12-3/TRBV12-4
CASSLALGTGNTIYF
>TRBJ2-5|TRBV9
CASSVEDRGETQYF